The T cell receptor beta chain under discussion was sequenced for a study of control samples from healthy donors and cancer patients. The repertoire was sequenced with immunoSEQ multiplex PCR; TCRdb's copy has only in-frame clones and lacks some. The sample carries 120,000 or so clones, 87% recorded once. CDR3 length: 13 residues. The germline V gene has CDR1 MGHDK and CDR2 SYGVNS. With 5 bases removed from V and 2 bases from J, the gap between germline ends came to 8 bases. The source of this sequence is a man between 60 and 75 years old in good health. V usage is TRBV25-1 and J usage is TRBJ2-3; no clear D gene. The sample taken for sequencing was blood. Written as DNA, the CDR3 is TGTGCCAGCAGTAGGGCCTCCACAGATACGCAGTATTTT. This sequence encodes CASSRASTDTQYF.